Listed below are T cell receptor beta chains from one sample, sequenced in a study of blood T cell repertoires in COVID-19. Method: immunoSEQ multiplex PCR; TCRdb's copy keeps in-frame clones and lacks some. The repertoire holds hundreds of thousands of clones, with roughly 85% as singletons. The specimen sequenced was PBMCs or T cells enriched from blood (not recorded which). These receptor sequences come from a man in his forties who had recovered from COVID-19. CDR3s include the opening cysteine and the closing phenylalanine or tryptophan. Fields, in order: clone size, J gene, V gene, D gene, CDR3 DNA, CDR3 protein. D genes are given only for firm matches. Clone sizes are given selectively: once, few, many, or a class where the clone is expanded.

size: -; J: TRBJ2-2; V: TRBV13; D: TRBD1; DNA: TGTGCCAGCAGCTCAACCGAGGGACAGGTGGGCACCGGGGAGCTGTTTTTT; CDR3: CASSSTEGQVGTGELFF
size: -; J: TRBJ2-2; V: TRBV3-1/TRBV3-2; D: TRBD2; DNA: TGTGCCAGCAGCCAAGGACTAGCGGGAACGGGCGGGGAGCTGTTTTTT; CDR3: CASSQGLAGTGGELFF
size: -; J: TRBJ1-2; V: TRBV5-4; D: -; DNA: TGTGCCAGCAGCTTGGGGGCAGGGTTCGGCTACACCTTC; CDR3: CASSLGAGFGYTF
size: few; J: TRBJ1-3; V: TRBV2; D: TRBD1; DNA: TGTGCCAGTCTCGGGACAGGGGTTTTTGGAAACACCATATATTTT; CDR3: CASLGTGVFGNTIYF
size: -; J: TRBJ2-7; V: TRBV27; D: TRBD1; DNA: TGTGCCAGCTCCTCCGGGACAGGGGGTTTCTACGAGCAGTACTTC; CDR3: CASSSGTGGFYEQYF
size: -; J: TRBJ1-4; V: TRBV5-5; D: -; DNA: TGTGCCAGCAGCTTGGGGCTACAGGGTACCGGCGAAAAACTGTTTTTT; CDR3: CASSLGLQGTGEKLFF
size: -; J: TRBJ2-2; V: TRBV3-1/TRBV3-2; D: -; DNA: TGTGCCAGCAGCCTAGACGTGCAGGGGCCGTCAAAACCGAACACCGGGGAGCTGTTTTTT; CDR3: CASSLDVQGPSKPNTGELFF
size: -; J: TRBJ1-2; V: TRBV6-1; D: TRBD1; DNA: TGTGCCAGCAGTGTAACAGGGGGCGCTTTCTACCATGGCTACACCTTC; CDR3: CASSVTGGAFYHGYTF
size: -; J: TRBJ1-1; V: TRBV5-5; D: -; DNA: TGTGCCAGCAGTCGGGGGGCAAACACTGAAGCTTTCTTT; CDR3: CASSRGANTEAFF
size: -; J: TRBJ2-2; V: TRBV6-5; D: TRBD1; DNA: TGTGCCAGCAGTTATACAGGGGGCCCCGGGGAGCTGTTTTTT; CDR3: CASSYTGGPGELFF
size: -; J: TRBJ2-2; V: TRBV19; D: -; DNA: TGTGCCAGTACCCAATCGGGGATTAGAGGGACCGGGGAGCTGTTTTTT; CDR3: CASTQSGIRGTGELFF
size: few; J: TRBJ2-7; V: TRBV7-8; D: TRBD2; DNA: TGTGCCAGCAGCTTTCCTAGCGGGAGCTCCTACGAGCAGTACTTC; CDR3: CASSFPSGSSYEQYF
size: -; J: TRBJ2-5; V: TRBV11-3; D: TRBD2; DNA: TGTGCCAGCAGCTTAGGACTAGCGGGAGATGGAGAGACCCAGTACTTC; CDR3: CASSLGLAGDGETQYF
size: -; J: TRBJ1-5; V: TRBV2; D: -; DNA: TGTGCCAGCAGTCGCGGAGGGTCAGGTCAGCCCCAGCATTTT; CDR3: CASSRGGSGQPQHF
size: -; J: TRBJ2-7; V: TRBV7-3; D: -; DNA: TGTGCCAGCAGCCCCCTGGGGGGGCCCGGCGAGCAGTACTTC; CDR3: CASSPLGGPGEQYF
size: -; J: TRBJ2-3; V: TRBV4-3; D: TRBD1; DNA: TGCGCCAGCAGCCAAGGGCAGGGGGATCCTAGCACAGATACGCAGTATTTT; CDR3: CASSQGQGDPSTDTQYF
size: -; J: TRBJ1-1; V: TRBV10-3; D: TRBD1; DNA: TGTGCCATCAGGCGGGACAGGGAAAGGAATGAAGCTTTCTTT; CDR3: CAIRRDRERNEAFF
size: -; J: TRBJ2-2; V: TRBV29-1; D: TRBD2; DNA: TGCAGCGTTGAAGATCGGGTAGCGGGGAAGACCGGGGAGCTGTTTTTT; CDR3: CSVEDRVAGKTGELFF
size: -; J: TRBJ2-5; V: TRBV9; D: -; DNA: TGTGCCAGCAGCCTCTCCCCCGGGGGACAAGAGACCCAGTACTTC; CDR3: CASSLSPGGQETQYF
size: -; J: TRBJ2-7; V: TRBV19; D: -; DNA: TGTGCCAGTAGCATCTCGGGGAACTACGAGCAGTACTTC; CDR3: CASSISGNYEQYF
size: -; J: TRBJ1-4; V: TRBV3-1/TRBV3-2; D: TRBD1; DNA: TGTGCCAGCAGCCCGACAGGGTCTGGGGAAAAACTGTTTTTT; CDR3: CASSPTGSGEKLFF
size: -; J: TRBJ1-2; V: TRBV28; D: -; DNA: TGTGCCAGCAGTTTAAAAGCCTATGGCTACACCTTC; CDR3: CASSLKAYGYTF
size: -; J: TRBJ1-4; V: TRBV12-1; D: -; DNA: TGTGCCAGCAGCCAACCCCCCACCGGGACAGCTGCAAATGAAAAACTGTTTTTT; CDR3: CASSQPPTGTAANEKLFF
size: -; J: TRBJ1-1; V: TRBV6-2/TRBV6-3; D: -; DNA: TGTGCCAGCAGTTACGAAGATGGGCAGGGTTGGAACACTGAAGCTTTCTTT; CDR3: CASSYEDGQGWNTEAFF
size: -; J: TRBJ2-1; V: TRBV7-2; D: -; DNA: TGTGCCAGCAGCTTTCGCGGGAAAGCGGGTAATGAGCAGTTCTTC; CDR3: CASSFRGKAGNEQFF
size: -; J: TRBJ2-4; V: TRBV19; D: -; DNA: TGTGCCAGTAGTCTAGGGACAACCAAAAACATTCAGTACTTC; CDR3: CASSLGTTKNIQYF
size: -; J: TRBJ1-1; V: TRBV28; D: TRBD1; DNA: TGTGCCAGCATTTACGGGACCGGGACAGGGGAAACTGAAGCTTTCTTT; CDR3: CASIYGTGTGETEAFF
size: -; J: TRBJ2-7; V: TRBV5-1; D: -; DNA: TGCGCCAGCAGCTTAGCGACTCAGGGATACGAGCAGTACTTC; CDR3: CASSLATQGYEQYF
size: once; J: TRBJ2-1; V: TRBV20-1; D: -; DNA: TGCAGTGCTAGTCGTGACTGGACTACCTACAATGAGCAGTTCTTC; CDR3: CSASRDWTTYNEQFF
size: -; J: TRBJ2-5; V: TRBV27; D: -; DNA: TGTGCCAGCAGCGTTGGACCTCGGGGGGAGACCCAGTACTTC; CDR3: CASSVGPRGETQYF
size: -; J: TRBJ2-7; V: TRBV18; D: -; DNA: TGTGCCAGCTCCCTCAGCTCCTACGAGCAGTACTTC; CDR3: CASSLSSYEQYF
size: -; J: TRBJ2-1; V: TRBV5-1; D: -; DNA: TGCGCCAGCGCCCCCTTGGCGGGTGGCAATGAGCAGTTCTTC; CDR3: CASAPLAGGNEQFF
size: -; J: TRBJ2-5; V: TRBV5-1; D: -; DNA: TGCGCCAGCAGCTTGCAGGTCAGCCCTCAAGAGACCCAGTACTTC; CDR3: CASSLQVSPQETQYF
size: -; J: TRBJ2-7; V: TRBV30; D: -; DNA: TGTGCCTGGAGTCATGGTGGGACACGTAGCTACGAGCAGTACTTC; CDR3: CAWSHGGTRSYEQYF
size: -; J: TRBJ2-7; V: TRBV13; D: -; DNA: TGTGCCAGCAGCTTAGGCCTGGCGGGACGCTCCTACGAGCAGTACTTC; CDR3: CASSLGLAGRSYEQYF
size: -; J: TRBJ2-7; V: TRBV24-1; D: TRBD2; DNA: TGTGCCACCAGCGAGGCGGGAGAAAACCCCTACGAGCAGTACTTC; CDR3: CATSEAGENPYEQYF
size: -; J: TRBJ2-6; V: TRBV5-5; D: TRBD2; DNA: TGTGCCAGCAGCTTCCTAGCGGGAGGGCCCGGGGCCAACGTCCTGACTTTC; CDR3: CASSFLAGGPGANVLTF
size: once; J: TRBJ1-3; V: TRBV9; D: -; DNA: TGTGCCAGCAGCCCCAATCCCGAGCCGGGAAACACCATATATTTT; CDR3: CASSPNPEPGNTIYF
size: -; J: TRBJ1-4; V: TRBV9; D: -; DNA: TGTGCCAGCAGCGTACAGGGAACTAATGAAAAACTGTTTTTT; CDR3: CASSVQGTNEKLFF
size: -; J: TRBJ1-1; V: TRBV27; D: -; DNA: TGTGCCAGCAGCTACCAAGCAATGAACACTGAAGCTTTCTTT; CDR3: CASSYQAMNTEAFF
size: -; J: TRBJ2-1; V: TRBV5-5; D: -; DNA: TGTGCCAGCAGCTTGGTCGAGCGGGCCGATCAGTTCTTC; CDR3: CASSLVERADQFF
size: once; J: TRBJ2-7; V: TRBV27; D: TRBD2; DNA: TGTGCCAGCAGCGAGCGGGAGGGCCCCTACGAGCAGTACTTC; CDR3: CASSEREGPYEQYF